These 6 T cell receptor beta chains share one sample of origin, sequenced in a study of blood T cell repertoires in COVID-19. TCRdb's copy holds only in-frame clones and misses some; the assay was immunoSEQ multiplex PCR. The sample lists about 160,000 clones; approximately 86% were seen once. The sequencing input was PBMCs or T cells enriched from blood (not recorded which). These TCRs come from a middle-aged woman who had been exposed to COVID-19.

The CDR3 coding sequence is TGCGCCAGCAGCTTAGACAGGAGCTCTGGAAACACCATATATTTT. It yields the protein CASSLDRSSGNTIYF. The V and J genes are TRBV5-1 and TRBJ1-3; perhaps TRBD1 as D (6 bases). The CDR3 loop spans 15 amino acids. Germline CDR1 reads SGHRS; CDR2 reads YFSETQ. V lost 2 bases and J lost 0, with 9 bases in between. Complete variable domain (other parts from reference TRBV5-1 and TRBJ1-3): KAGVTQTPRYLIKTRGQQVTLSCSPISGHRSVSWYQQTPGQGLQFLFEYFSETQRNKGNFPGRFSGRQFSNSRSEMNVSTLELGDSALYLCASSLDRSSGNTIYFGEGSWLTVV.

This sequence joins TRBV19 and TRBJ1-1; TRBD1 is a possible D gene (5 bases). The CDR3 extends over 14 amino acids. V was clipped by 4 bases and J by 0 bases, with 9 bases between them. Germline V gives CDR1 LNHDA, CDR2 SQIVND (reference sequence). The CDR3 DNA is TGTGCCAGTAGTACTACAGGTGTGAACACTGAAGCTTTCTTT. Protein product: CASSTTGVNTEAFF.

CDR3 amino acids: CASSVDPTPTSRGTDTQYF. The CDR3 nucleotides are TGTGCCAGCAGCGTAGACCCGACCCCTACTAGTCGAGGCACAGATACGCAGTATTTT. The V and J genes are TRBV9 and TRBJ2-3, with D possibly being TRBD2 (5 bases). Trimming cost V 0 bases and J 1 base, with 21 bases left between them. The CDR3 length is 19 residues. The germline CDR1 and CDR2 sequences are SGDLS and YYNGEE.

The rearrangement joins TRBV11-2 to TRBJ2-4; 7 positions agree with TRBD2. V gave up 5 bases and J gave up 2 bases; unmatched junction bases: 3. The CDR3 contains 14 residues. Germline V CDR1 and CDR2: SGHAT, FQNNGV. CDR3 DNA sequence: TGTGCCAGCAGCCGCGGGACTACCAAAAACATTCAGTACTTC. Translated: CASSRGTTKNIQYF. The complete variable domain, with remaining parts taken from reference TRBV11-2 and TRBJ2-4, reads EAGVAQSPRYKIIEKRQSVAFWCNPISGHATLYWYQQILGQGPKLLIQFQNNGVVDDSQLPKDRFSAERLKGVDSTLKIQPAKLEDSAVYLCASSRGTTKNIQYFGAGTRLSVL.

This clone was observed a few times. This chain joins TRBV7-9 and TRBJ2-1; the match to TRBD1 covers 7 bases. The CDR3 extends over 15 amino acids. After removal of 5 bases from V and 2 bases from J, the junction contained 6 bases not matched to a gene. From germline, CDR1 is SEHNR and CDR2 FQNEAQ (reference sequence). CDR3 amino acids: CASSRGQTPYNEQFF. The CDR3 DNA follows: TGTGCCAGCAGCAGGGGACAGACCCCCTACAATGAGCAGTTCTTC.

This clone came up once. The gene calls are TRBV16 and TRBJ1-4; 10 bases are shared with TRBD1. The CDR3 runs 17 residues. The germline V gene encodes CDR1 KGHSY and CDR2 FQNENV. The junction had 7 bases not matched to a gene; V was cut back by 0 bases and J by 6 bases. In nucleotides, the CDR3 is TGTGCCAGCAGCCAATCAACCCCCGGGACAGGGGATGAAAAACTGTTTTTT. Protein sequence: CASSQSTPGTGDEKLFF.